This TCR beta chain was recovered during a study of CXCR3-negative and CXCR3-positive naive CD8 T cells. Study findings and constraints: Comparison of naive CXCR3-negative and CXCR3-positive cells revealed similar TRBV-TRBJ usage, while memory cells differed. Both naive subsets had comparably high diversity; memory CD8+ cells much lower.

Germline V lookup: CDR1 SGHRS, CDR2 YFSETQ. The CDR3 runs 14 residues. Investigators sorted each CD8+ T cell subset in triplicate, taking under 350,000 cells each time. 5' RACE with UMI labels generated the TRB cDNA libraries. No DNA is given; TCRdb re-called the 5' RACE reads and lists each CDR3 protein once. The sample shows tens of thousands of distinct CDR3 sequences, and approximately 0.42% sits with its ten largest clones. To note about this clonotype: Its target is unknown.

This chain uses TRBV5-1 with TRBJ2-1; TCRdb reports TRBD1, a call that lacks DNA to check it against. This TCR derives from a human donor in good health. Some clones in this sample may be carry-over from other donors' samples. The source material was naive CXCR3- CD8+ T cells from blood. Specified subset: CD45RO-CCR7+CD27+CD95- naive CD8+ T cells lacking CXCR3 (TNR3-). The CDR3 sequence is CASSLNGGMNEQFF.